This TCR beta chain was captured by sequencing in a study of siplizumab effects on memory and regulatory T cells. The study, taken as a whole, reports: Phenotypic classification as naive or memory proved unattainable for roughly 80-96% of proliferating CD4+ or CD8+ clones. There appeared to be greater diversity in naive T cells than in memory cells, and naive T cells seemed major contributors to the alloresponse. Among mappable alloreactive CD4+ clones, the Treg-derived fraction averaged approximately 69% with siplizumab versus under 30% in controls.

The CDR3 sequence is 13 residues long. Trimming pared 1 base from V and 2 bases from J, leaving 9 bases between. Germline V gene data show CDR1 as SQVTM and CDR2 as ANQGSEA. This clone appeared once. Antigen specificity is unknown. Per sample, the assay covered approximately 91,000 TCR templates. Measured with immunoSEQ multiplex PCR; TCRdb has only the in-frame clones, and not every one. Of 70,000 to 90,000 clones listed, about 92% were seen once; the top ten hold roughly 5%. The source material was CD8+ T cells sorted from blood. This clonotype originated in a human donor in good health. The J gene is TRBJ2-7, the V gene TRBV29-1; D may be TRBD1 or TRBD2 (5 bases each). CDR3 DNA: TGCAGCGTTGAAGGGGACCGAGCCTACGAGCAGTACTTC. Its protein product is CSVEGDRAYEQYF.